The 16 T cell receptor beta chains below come from one sample, sequenced in a study of blood T cell repertoires in COVID-19. TCRdb's table, derived via immunoSEQ multiplex PCR, lists solely in-frame clones and lacks some. The data hold around 310,000 clones, with roughly nine tenths observed a single time. The sample consisted of PBMCs or T cells enriched from blood (not recorded which). The receptors derive from a woman aged 30 to 39 who had recovered from COVID-19.

A single count supports this clone. The chain joins TRBV28 to TRBJ2-4; a possible D gene is TRBD2 (5 bases). This CDR3 is built from 17 residues. The V end was cut by 1 base, the J end by 6 bases, with 19 bases between. CDR1 is MDHEN, CDR2 SYDVKM, per germline. DNA of the CDR3: TGTGCCAGCAGTTTATATCCCCCTCCCCCGAGCGGAAACATTCAGTACTTC. It translates to CASSLYPPPPSGNIQYF. Full variable domain (missing parts from reference TRBV28 and TRBJ2-4): DVKVTQSSRYLVKRTGEKVFLECVQDMDHENMFWYRQDPGLGLRLIYFSYDVKMKEKGDIPEGYSVSREKKERFSLILESASTNQTSMYLCASSLYPPPPSGNIQYFGAGTRLSVL.

V gene TRBV10-1 combines with J gene TRBJ1-2; TRBD1 agrees at 7 bases. The trim removed 5 bases at V and 1 base at J, leaving 1 base unmatched. The CDR3 loop spans 13 amino acids. Germline CDR1 reads WNHNN; CDR2 reads SYGVQD (reference sequence). CDR3 residues: CASSRDSNYGYTF. CDR3 nucleotides: TGCGCCAGCAGTCGGGACAGTAACTATGGCTACACCTTC.

The CDR3 loop reads CASSIQGSYEQYF. The CDR3, as DNA: TGTGCCAGTAGTATACAGGGCTCCTACGAGCAGTACTTC. The chain links TRBV19 to TRBJ2-7; a weak D match, TRBD1 (5 bases). The CDR3 runs to 13 residues. The germline V and J ends were trimmed by 2 bases and 0 bases, with 5 bases remaining between them. Germline V lookup: CDR1 LNHDA, CDR2 SQIVND (reference sequence).

The gene calls are TRBV7-2 and TRBJ1-6; possible D gene TRBD1, 5 bases. Trimming took 1 base from V and 7 from J, leaving 8 bases between them. Germline V lookup: CDR1 SGHTA, CDR2 FQGNSA. The CDR3 is made up of 14 amino acids. For the CDR3, the DNA is TGTGCCAGCAGCTTAGGACAGCCGAATTCACCCCTCCACTTT. Residues: CASSLGQPNSPLHF.

The chain carries TRBV19 and TRBJ1-5; 8 bases map to TRBD1. This CDR3 comprises 17 residues. The germline CDR1 and CDR2 sequences are LNHDA and SQIVND (reference sequence). V gave up 3 bases and J gave up 1 base; unmatched junction bases: 8. CDR3 sequence reads: CASSIRGQGRSNQPQHF. The CDR3 DNA is TGTGCCAGTAGTATCCGCGGACAGGGAAGGAGCAATCAGCCCCAGCATTTT.

This chain joins TRBV2 and TRBJ2-7; D is uncertain. The length of the CDR3 is 12 residues. V dropped 4 bases and J dropped 3 bases, with 7 bases sitting between them. Germline V lookup: CDR1 SNHLY, CDR2 FYNNEI. For the CDR3, the DNA is TGTGCCAGCAGTGGGTACAGCTACGAGCAGTACTTC. Translating it yields CASSGYSYEQYF. Using reference TRBV2 and TRBJ2-7 for the parts outside the CDR3, the full variable domain is EPEVTQTPSHQVTQMGQEVILRCVPISNHLYFYWYRQILGQKVEFLVSFYNNEISEKSEIFDDQFSVERPDGSNFTLKIRSTKLEDSAMYFCASSGYSYEQYFGPGTRLTVT.

The rearrangement links TRBV11-2 to TRBJ2-1; D may be TRBD2 (5 bases). This CDR3 is 13 amino acids long. CDR1 and CDR2 from the germline V gene are SGHAT and FQNNGV. V was clipped by 5 bases and J by 8 bases, with 13 bases between them. The CDR3 region is CASSVKVSDEQFF. The CDR3 region has the DNA TGTGCCAGCAGCGTCAAGGTTAGCGATGAGCAGTTCTTC.

The chain has TRBV28 and TRBJ2-3; TRBD1 might be the D (6 bases). CDR3 length: 15 residues. The V gene's germline CDR1 is MDHEN and CDR2 SYDVKM. Trimming left V 2 bases short and J 3 bases short, with 12 bases between. The CDR3 DNA reads as TGTGCCAGCAGTTTACCCAGGGGTGGTACAGATACGCAGTATTTT. This translates into CASSLPRGGTDTQYF.

The genes are TRBV11-2 and TRBJ2-2; D not certain. The CDR3 length is 14 residues. Germline CDR1 is SGHAT and CDR2 is FQNNGV. V was pared by 1 base and J by 1 base, with 4 bases between. The CDR3 loop reads CASSLALNTGELFF. In DNA form, the CDR3 reads TGTGCCAGCAGCTTAGCACTGAACACCGGGGAGCTGTTTTTT.

The chain recombines TRBV3-1 (or the pseudogene TRBV3-2) with TRBJ1-1; TRBD1 is a possible D gene (5 bases). This CDR3 region has 15 residues. CDR1 is LGHDT and CDR2 is YNNKEL in the germline V gene (reference sequence). Trimming left V 1 base short and J 6 bases short, with 15 bases between. DNA for the CDR3: TGTGCCAGCAGCCAAGGGGCAGGGATGGTAGCTGAAGCTTTCTTT. As protein: CASSQGAGMVAEAFF.

V usage is TRBV18 and J usage is TRBJ1-3, with D perhaps matching TRBD1 (5 bases). This CDR3 comprises 19 residues. Germline V gene lookup returns CDR1 KGHSH and CDR2 LQKENI. Trimming stripped 2 bases from V and 0 bases from J, with 20 bases between. The CDR3 sequence is CASSPLQVPQSPSGNTIYF. The CDR3 region has the DNA TGTGCCAGCTCACCATTACAGGTTCCACAATCTCCCTCTGGAAACACCATATATTTT.

The chain is built from TRBV6-5 and TRBJ2-1; weak D call: TRBD1 (5 bases). Germline assignment: CDR1 MNHEY and CDR2 SVGAGI. The CDR3 is made up of 15 amino acids. The V and J ends lost 4 bases and 3 bases respectively, with 13 bases between them. CDR3 in amino acids: CASSLTLGHYNEQFF. In nucleotides, the CDR3 is TGTGCCAGCAGTTTGACGCTAGGACACTACAATGAGCAGTTCTTC.

This chain connects TRBV6-2 or TRBV6-3 to TRBJ1-1; no clear D gene. The germline CDR1 and CDR2 sequences are MNHEY and SVGEGT. The ends were cut back, 6 bases at V and 8 bases at J, with 10 bases in the middle. The CDR3 covers 11 residues. The CDR3 protein is CASSTGNEAFF. Written as DNA, the CDR3 is TGTGCCAGCAGCACGGGTAACGAAGCTTTCTTT.

The rearrangement links TRBV7-2 to TRBJ2-3, with D maybe TRBD2 (6 bases). From germline, CDR1 is SGHTA and CDR2 FQGNSA. V shed 6 bases and J shed 3 bases, with 19 bases lying between them. The CDR3 has 16 amino acids. The CDR3 coding sequence is TGTGCCAGCAGTCCGGGACTCCTCCCCGGGACAGATACGCAGTATTTT. Translating it yields CASSPGLLPGTDTQYF.

Comment on this clone: A read error may account for a junction end that differs from germline. The chain is built from TRBV7-9 and TRBJ2-1; TRBD2 matches 10 bases. The CDR3 is made up of 15 amino acids. Germline CDR1 reads SEHNR; CDR2 reads FQNEAQ (reference sequence). The CDR3 loop reads CASSLGRLAGAPPIF. CDR3 sequence (DNA): TGTGCCAGCAGCTTAGGACGGCTAGCGGGAGCCCCTCCTATCTTC.

This clone was observed a single time. The rearrangement links TRBV30 to TRBJ2-7; 12 positions agree with TRBD1. The CDR3 covers 15 residues. Germline values: CDR1 GTSNPN, CDR2 SVGIG (reference sequence). Trimming cost V 5 bases and J 6 bases; bases outside gene matches: 11. The CDR3 sequence is CAWCQEGTGGLEQYF. In nucleotides, the CDR3 is TGTGCCTGGTGTCAAGAAGGGACAGGGGGCCTCGAGCAGTACTTC.